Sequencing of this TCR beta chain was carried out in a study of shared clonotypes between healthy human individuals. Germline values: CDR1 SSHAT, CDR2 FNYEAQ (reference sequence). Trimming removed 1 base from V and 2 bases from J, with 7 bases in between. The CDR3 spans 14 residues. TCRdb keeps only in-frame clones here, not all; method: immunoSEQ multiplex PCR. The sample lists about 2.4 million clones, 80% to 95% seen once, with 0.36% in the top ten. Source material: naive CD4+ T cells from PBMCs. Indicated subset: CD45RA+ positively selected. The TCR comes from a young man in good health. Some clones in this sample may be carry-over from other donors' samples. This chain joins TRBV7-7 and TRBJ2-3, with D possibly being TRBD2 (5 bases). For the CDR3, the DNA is TGTGCCAGCAGCTTAGGAGGGTACACAGATACGCAGTATTTT. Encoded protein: CASSLGGYTDTQYF.